The T cell receptor (beta chain) described here comes from a study of CD8 T cells in Susac syndrome. Germline assignment: CDR1 SQVTM and CDR2 ANQGSEA. Trimming took 5 bases from V and 2 from J; bases not matched to a gene: 9. This CDR3 spans 15 amino acids. When the RNA was reverse transcribed, random hexamers were used with an input of roughly 0.5 to 1 ug. The authors amplified TCR beta CDR3 across 54 Vbeta and 13 Jbeta using immunoSEQ multiplex PCR. TCRdb analysed the immunoSEQ multiplex PCR reads with MiXCR anew, one entry per CDR3 protein. The top ten hold about 0.091% of the sample, which has about 210,000 distinct CDR3 sequences, approximately 95% seen once. TCR beta was sequenced from blood CD8+ and CD4+ T cells.

The receptor's source is a human donor with multiple sclerosis. The specimen sequenced was CD4+ T cells from PBMCs. This chain uses TRBV29-1 with TRBJ2-5; 9 bases line up with TRBD2. The chain's CDR3 is CSVIFRLAVQETQYF. For the CDR3, the DNA is TGCAGCGTTATATTCCGACTAGCGGTACAAGAGACCCAGTACTTC.